Presented here are 17 T cell receptor beta chains from one specimen sequenced in a study of cytomegalovirus exposure and HLA in healthy donors. 60 Vbeta and 13 Jbeta primers were used in PCR. The repertoire was sequenced with immunoSEQ multiplex PCR; TCRdb's copy has only in-frame clones and lacks some. In the table there are tens of thousands of clones, around four fifths of which are singletons. Sequencing was carried out using PBMCs. The receptors were sampled from a woman aged 18-29 years in good health and CMV-seropositive.

This sequence joins TRBV28 and TRBJ1-2; no clear D. Looked up from germline, CDR1 is MDHEN and CDR2 is SYDVKM. The V gene lost 2 bases and the J gene lost 3 bases, with 7 bases spanning the gap. The CDR3 spans 13 residues. CDR3 region: CASSLTGYYGYTF. CDR3 sequence (DNA): TGTGCCAGCAGTTTAACGGGGTACTATGGCTACACCTTC.

The chain is built from TRBV6-5 and TRBJ2-5; TRBD2 matches 14 bases. The germline V gene has CDR1 MNHEY and CDR2 SVGAGI. This CDR3 region has 15 residues. Germline trimming cut 6 bases from V and 10 bases from J; bases unmatched to any gene: 10. This CDR3 is CASSPGLAGAGNQYF. CDR3 DNA: TGTGCCAGCAGCCCGGGACTAGCGGGGGCTGGGAACCAGTACTTC.

The chain carries TRBV18 and TRBJ2-5; tentative D call: TRBD1 (5 bases). This CDR3 spans 15 amino acids. The germline V gene has CDR1 KGHSH and CDR2 LQKENI. V shed 2 bases and J shed 6 bases, with 16 bases lying between them. The CDR3 spells CASSPTQGFIQTQYF. The DNA of the CDR3 is TGTGCCAGCTCACCAACTCAGGGTTTTATACAGACCCAGTACTTC.

CDR3 coding DNA: TGTGCCAGCAGTGCGGACAGGGAAGGCAATCAGCCCCAGCATTTT. It is translated as CASSADREGNQPQHF. V is TRBV7-9 and J is TRBJ1-5, with TRBD1 matching over 8 bases. Trimming cost V 6 bases and J 2 bases; bases outside gene matches: 6. This CDR3 has 15 residues. Looked up from germline, CDR1 is SEHNR and CDR2 is FQNEAQ (reference sequence).

This chain connects TRBV19 to TRBJ2-1; 12 bases match TRBD2. CDR1 and CDR2 (germline): LNHDA, SQIVND (reference sequence). V lost 1 base to trimming and J lost 8 bases; unmatched junction nucleotides: 6. CDR3 length: 16 amino acids. CDR3 amino acids: CASSIGLAGVSYEQFF. The CDR3 DNA reads as TGTGCCAGTAGTATAGGACTAGCGGGAGTATCGTATGAGCAGTTCTTC.

The chain combines TRBV7-9 with TRBJ1-5; 9 bases are a match to TRBD1. With V trimmed by 5 bases and J by 4 bases, 6 bases remained unmatched. The CDR3 extends over 15 amino acids. The germline CDR1 and CDR2 sequences are SEHNR and FQNEAQ (reference sequence). The CDR3: CASSPGTGKNQPQHF. CDR3 bases: TGTGCCAGCAGCCCGGGGACAGGGAAGAATCAGCCCCAGCATTTT.

The rearrangement links TRBV13 to TRBJ2-1; TRBD2 agrees at 8 bases. Germline V lookup: CDR1 PRHDT, CDR2 FYEKMQ (reference sequence). V was clipped by 5 bases and J by 0 bases; unmatched bases: 12. This CDR3 has 18 residues. CDR3 region: CASSTRSTSGISYNEQFF. The DNA for the CDR3 is TGTGCCAGCAGCACCCGATCCACTAGCGGAATCTCCTACAATGAGCAGTTCTTC.

This clone was detected only once. The CDR3 loop reads CASSLTPPLAGASGYNEQFF. The CDR3, as DNA: TGTGCCAGCAGCTTAACCCCCCCCTTAGCGGGAGCGTCAGGCTACAATGAGCAGTTCTTC. V and J are TRBV13 and TRBJ2-1, with 9 bases identical to TRBD2. After removal of 2 bases from V and 3 bases from J, the junction contained 17 bases not matched to a gene. The CDR3 extends over 20 amino acids. Germline CDR1 is PRHDT and CDR2 is FYEKMQ (reference sequence). The variable domain in full, completed from reference TRBV13 and TRBJ2-1, reads AAGVIQSPRHLIKEKRETATLKCYPIPRHDTVYWYQQGPGQDPQFLISFYEKMQSDKGSIPDRFSAQQFSDYHSELNMSSLELGDSALYFCASSLTPPLAGASGYNEQFFGPGTRLTVL.

This clone is a singleton in its sample. This chain connects TRBV30 to TRBJ2-1; D is unclear. The ends were cut back, 0 bases at V and 4 bases at J, with 16 bases in the middle. This CDR3 is built from 16 residues. Germline CDR1 reads GTSNPN; CDR2 reads SVGIG (reference sequence). This CDR3 reads CAWSVPSRGLYNEQFF. CDR3 bases: TGTGCCTGGAGTGTCCCCTCTAGAGGCCTATACAATGAGCAGTTCTTC. The whole variable domain, remainder taken from reference TRBV30 and TRBJ2-1, is SQTIHQWPATLVQPVGSPLSLECTVEGTSNPNLYWYRQAAGRGLQLLFYSVGIGQISSEVPQNLSASRPQDRQFILSSKKLLLSDSGFYLCAWSVPSRGLYNEQFFGPGTRLTVL.

This chain uses TRBV6-1 with TRBJ1-4, with 8 bases fitting TRBD1. The CDR3 sequence is 14 residues long. J lost 10 bases, V lost 3 bases, and 7 bases had no gene match. Germline CDR1 is MNHNS and CDR2 is SASEGT. The CDR3 reads CASSETPGQGKLFF. CDR3 DNA: TGTGCCAGCAGTGAGACCCCTGGACAGGGAAAACTGTTTTTT.

The V and J genes are TRBV18 and TRBJ2-5; the D gene is possibly TRBD1 (5 bases). CDR1 KGHSH and CDR2 LQKENI come from the germline V gene. V lost 4 bases, J lost 1 base, and 7 bases lay in between. The CDR3 consists of 13 residues. The CDR3 nucleotides are TGTGCCAGCTCACGGACAATCCAAGAGACCCAGTACTTC. It is translated as CASSRTIQETQYF.

This clone was picked up a small number of times. The J gene is TRBJ2-3, the V gene TRBV28, with 14 nucleotides matching TRBD2. After removal of 6 bases from V and 5 bases from J, the junction contained 13 bases not matched to a gene. Looked up from germline, CDR1 is MDHEN and CDR2 is SYDVKM. This CDR3 is built from 18 residues. The CDR3 is CASRPGGGTSGSIDTQYF. The CDR3, as DNA: TGTGCCAGCAGACCCGGGGGCGGGACTAGCGGGAGTATAGATACGCAGTATTTT.

The gene calls are TRBV7-9 and TRBJ2-2; D may be TRBD2 (6 bases). Germline loops: CDR1 SEHNR, CDR2 FQNEAQ (reference sequence). Trimming took off 6 bases at V and 2 bases at J, with 16 bases between the two ends. The CDR3 runs 16 residues. Here the CDR3 DNA reads TGTGCCAGCAGAGTGCGCGGGACGGAAAACACCGGGGAGCTGTTTTTT. Translation: CASRVRGTENTGELFF.

The CDR3 here is CASSFDGQGYYGYTF. The CDR3 bases are TGTGCCAGCAGCTTCGACGGACAGGGGTACTATGGCTACACCTTC. The chain has TRBV7-2 and TRBJ1-2; 9 bases line up with TRBD1. CDR3 length: 15 residues. Trimming at V came to 3 bases and at J to 3 bases, leaving 5 bases not matched to a gene. Germline V gene lookup returns CDR1 SGHTA and CDR2 FQGNSA.

The gene calls are TRBV5-1 and TRBJ2-7; TRBD1 matches at 9 bases. The CDR3 runs 14 residues. With V trimmed by 4 bases and J by 4 bases, 6 bases remained unmatched. Germline assignment: CDR1 SGHRS and CDR2 YFSETQ. The CDR3 spells CASSIPDRGYEQYF. DNA of the CDR3: TGCGCCAGCAGCATCCCCGACAGGGGGTACGAGCAGTACTTC.

This clone was seen more than once but under ten times. J is TRBJ1-4 and V is TRBV19, with D tentatively TRBD1 (5 bases). The germline V gene encodes CDR1 LNHDA and CDR2 SQIVND (reference sequence). V lost 5 bases to trimming and J lost 6 bases, with 13 bases between them. This CDR3 is built from 14 residues. The CDR3, as DNA: TGTGCCAGTAGTCCGCTACAGGATTATGAAAAACTGTTTTTT. It translates to CASSPLQDYEKLFF.

The CDR3 is CASSLEMVGANQPQHF. The CDR3 DNA is TGTGCCAGCAGCTTAGAGATGGTTGGGGCCAATCAGCCCCAGCATTTT. This chain links TRBV7-8 with TRBJ1-5, with D perhaps matching TRBD1 (5 bases). Germline V gives CDR1 SGHVS, CDR2 FQNEAQ. V was pared by 1 base and J by 3 bases, with 13 bases between. The CDR3 has 16 amino acids.